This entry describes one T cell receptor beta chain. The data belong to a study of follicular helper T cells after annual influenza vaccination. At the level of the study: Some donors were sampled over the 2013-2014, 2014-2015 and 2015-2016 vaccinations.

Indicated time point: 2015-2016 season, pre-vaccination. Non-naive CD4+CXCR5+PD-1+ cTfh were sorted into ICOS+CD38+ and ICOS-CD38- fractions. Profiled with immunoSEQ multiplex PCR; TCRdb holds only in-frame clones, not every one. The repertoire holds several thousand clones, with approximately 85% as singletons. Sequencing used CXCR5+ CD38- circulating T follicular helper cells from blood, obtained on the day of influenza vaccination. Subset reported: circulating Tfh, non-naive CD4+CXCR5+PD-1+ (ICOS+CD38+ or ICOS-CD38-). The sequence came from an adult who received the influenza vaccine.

The CDR3 DNA sequence: TGTGCCAGCAGCCCACCCTGGCTTCCTCCGGGGGAGACCCAGTACTTC. It specifies CASSPPWLPPGETQYF. The V gene is TRBV7-2, the J gene TRBJ2-5; a possible D gene is TRBD2 (5 bases). The ends were cut back, 5 bases at V and 5 bases at J, with 21 bases in the middle. CDR3 size: 16 residues. Germline V lookup: CDR1 SGHTA, CDR2 FQGNSA.